Sequencing of this T cell receptor beta chain was carried out in a study of T-cell memory formation after mild COVID-19. The wider study: Largely donor-specific TCR clusters were found.

This clonotype has ten or more counts. Its antigen remains unidentified. This CDR3 region has 12 residues. CDR1 is SGHVS, CDR2 FQNEAQ, per germline. Trimming removed 5 bases from V and 5 bases from J, with 9 bases in between. TCR alpha and TCR beta cDNA libraries with sample barcodes and UMIs came from 5'RACE using constant-segment primers. MiXCR was run by TCRdb on the 5' RACE reads, yielding one entry per CDR3 protein. The sample carries hundreds of thousands of distinct CDR3 sequences, roughly 15% recorded once. Study-wide points: Contracting clones localized mainly to CM and EM when CD4+ and mainly to EMRA when CD8+. Clones that shrank (day 15 to 85) were balanced CD4/CD8, whereas later expanders leaned CD4+.

Sequencing used PBMCs or a T cell subset sorted from them (not recorded which). The receptor's source is a man aged 18-30 years who had mild COVID-19 (a few samples of this study predate the infection). Cell type and time point are not known. V gene TRBV7-8 combines with J gene TRBJ2-5; perhaps TRBD1 as D (5 bases). The CDR3 DNA sequence: TGTGCCAGCAGCGGGGCTGTGGAGACCCAGTACTTC. Translating gives CASSGAVETQYF.